The clone carrying this T cell receptor beta chain turned up a few times. This sample is part of a study of early T cells in non-severe SARS-CoV-2 infection. V was pared by 0 bases and J by 0 bases, with 15 bases between. There are 18 residues in the CDR3. Germline CDR1 MNHNY, CDR2 SVGAGI (reference sequence). Tagging with unique molecular identifiers was applied to individual cDNA molecules. MiXCR was run by TCRdb on the 5' RACE reads, yielding one entry per CDR3 protein. The data contain roughly 46,000 distinct CDR3 sequences, around 9.6% of them singletons. The TCR comes from an adult who was a healthcare worker with PCR-confirmed SARS-CoV-2 infection or an uninfected control (not recorded which). The chain has TRBV6-6 and TRBJ1-3; possibly TRBD1 for D (5 bases). The sample was whole blood, taken at baseline. The DNA of the CDR3 is TGTGCCAGCAGTTACTCGTCTCCGGTGCAGGGCTCTGGAAACACCATATATTTT. Protein product: CASSYSSPVQGSGNTIYF.